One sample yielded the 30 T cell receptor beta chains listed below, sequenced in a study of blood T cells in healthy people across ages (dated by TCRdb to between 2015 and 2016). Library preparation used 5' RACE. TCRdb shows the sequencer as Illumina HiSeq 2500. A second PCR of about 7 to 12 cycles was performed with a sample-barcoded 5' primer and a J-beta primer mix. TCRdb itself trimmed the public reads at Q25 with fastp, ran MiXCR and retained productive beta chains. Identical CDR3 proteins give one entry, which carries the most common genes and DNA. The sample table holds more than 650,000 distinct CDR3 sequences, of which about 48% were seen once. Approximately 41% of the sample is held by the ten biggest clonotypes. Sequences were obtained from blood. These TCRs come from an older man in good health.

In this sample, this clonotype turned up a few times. The CDR3 region has the DNA TGTGCCAGCAGCCCGCCGGAGGGGGCAGCCCCCTTGTACTATGGCTACACCTTC. It yields the protein CASSPPEGAAPLYYGYTF. The chain combines TRBV5-6 with TRBJ1-2; TRBD1 matches at 7 bases. Germline CDR1 reads SGHDT; CDR2 reads YYEEEE. Unmatched junction bases numbered 18, after V lost 4 bases and J lost 3 bases. This CDR3 region has 18 residues.

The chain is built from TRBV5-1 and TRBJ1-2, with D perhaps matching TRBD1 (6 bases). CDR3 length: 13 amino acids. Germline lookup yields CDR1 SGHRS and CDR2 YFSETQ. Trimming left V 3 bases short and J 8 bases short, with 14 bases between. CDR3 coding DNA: TGCGCCAGCAGCTCACAGGGAGGTACGGGCTACACCTTC. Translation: CASSSQGGTGYTF.

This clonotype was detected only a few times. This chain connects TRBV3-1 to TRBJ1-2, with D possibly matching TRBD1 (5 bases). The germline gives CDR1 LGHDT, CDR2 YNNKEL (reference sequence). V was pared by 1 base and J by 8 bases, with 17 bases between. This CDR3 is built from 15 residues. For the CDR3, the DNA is TGTGCCAGCAGCCAAGGTACCGGTCAGGGAGGAGGCTACACCTTC. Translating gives CASSQGTGQGGGYTF.

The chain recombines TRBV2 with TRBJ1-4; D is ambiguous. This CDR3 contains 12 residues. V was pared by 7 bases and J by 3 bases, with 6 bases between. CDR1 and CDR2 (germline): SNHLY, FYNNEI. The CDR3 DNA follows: TGTGCCAGCAAGGGATCTAATGAAAAACTGTTTTTT. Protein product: CASKGSNEKLFF.

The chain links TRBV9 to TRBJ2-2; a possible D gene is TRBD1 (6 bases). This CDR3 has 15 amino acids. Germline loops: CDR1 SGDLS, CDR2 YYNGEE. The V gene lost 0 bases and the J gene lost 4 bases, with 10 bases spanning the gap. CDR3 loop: CASSVVLGGTGELFF. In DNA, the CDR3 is TGTGCCAGCAGCGTAGTCTTAGGGGGCACCGGGGAGCTGTTTTTT.

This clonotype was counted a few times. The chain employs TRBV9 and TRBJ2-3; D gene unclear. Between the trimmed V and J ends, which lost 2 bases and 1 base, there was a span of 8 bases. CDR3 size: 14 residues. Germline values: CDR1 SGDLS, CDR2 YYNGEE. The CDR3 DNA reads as TGTGCCAGCAGCGTGTCGAGCGGCACAGATACGCAGTATTTT. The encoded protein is CASSVSSGTDTQYF.

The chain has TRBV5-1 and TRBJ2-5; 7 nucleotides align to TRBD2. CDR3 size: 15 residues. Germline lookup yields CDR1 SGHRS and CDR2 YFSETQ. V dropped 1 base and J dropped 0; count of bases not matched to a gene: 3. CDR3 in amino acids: CASSLSGAYQETQYF. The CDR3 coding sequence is TGCGCCAGCAGCTTGAGCGGGGCCTACCAAGAGACCCAGTACTTC.

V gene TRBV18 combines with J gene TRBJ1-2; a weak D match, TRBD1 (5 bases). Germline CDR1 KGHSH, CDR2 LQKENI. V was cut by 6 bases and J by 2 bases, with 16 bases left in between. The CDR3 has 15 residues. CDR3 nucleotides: TGTGCCAGCTCGGTGGAGGCAGGGCAGAACTATGGCTACACCTTC. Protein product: CASSVEAGQNYGYTF.

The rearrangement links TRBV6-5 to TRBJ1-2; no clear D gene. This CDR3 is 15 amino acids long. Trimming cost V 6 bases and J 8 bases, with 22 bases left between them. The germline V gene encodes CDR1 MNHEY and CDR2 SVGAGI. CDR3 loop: CASSRRVGYPGGYTF. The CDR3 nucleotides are TGTGCCAGCAGCCGACGCGTCGGGTATCCGGGCGGCTACACCTTC.

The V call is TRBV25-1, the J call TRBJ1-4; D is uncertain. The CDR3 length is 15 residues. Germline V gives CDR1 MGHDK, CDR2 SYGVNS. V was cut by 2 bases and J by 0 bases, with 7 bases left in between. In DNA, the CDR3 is TGTGCCAGCAGTGAACTTGGATCAACTAATGAAAAACTGTTTTTT. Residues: CASSELGSTNEKLFF.

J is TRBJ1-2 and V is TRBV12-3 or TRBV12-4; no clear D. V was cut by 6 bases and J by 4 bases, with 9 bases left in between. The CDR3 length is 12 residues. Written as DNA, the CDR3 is TGTGCCAGCAGCTCGTGGACCTATGGCTACACCTTC. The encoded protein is CASSSWTYGYTF.

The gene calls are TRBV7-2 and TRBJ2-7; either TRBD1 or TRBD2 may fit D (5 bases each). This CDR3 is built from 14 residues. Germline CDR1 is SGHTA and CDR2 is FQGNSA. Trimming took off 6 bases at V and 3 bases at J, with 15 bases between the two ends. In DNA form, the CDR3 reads TGTGCCAGCAGTGACATTGGGGACGACTACGAGCAGTACTTC. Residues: CASSDIGDDYEQYF.

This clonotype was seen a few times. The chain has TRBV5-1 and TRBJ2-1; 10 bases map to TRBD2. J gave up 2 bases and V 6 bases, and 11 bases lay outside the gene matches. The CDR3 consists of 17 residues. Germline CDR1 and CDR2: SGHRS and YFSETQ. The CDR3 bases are TGCGCCAGCAAGAGGCTAGCGGGAGTAGAAACCTACAATGAGCAGTTCTTC. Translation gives CASKRLAGVETYNEQFF.

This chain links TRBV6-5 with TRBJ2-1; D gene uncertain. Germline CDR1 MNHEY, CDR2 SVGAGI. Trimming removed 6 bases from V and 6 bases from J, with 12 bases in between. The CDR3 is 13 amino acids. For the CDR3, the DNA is TGTGCCAGCAGGAGAGAAGTCGGCAATGAGCAGTTCTTC. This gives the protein CASRREVGNEQFF.

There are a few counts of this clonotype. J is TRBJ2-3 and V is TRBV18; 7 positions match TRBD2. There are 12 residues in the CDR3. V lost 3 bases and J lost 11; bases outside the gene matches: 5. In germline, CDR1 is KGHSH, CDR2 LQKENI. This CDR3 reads CASSPPGREQYF. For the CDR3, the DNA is TGTGCCAGCTCACCGCCGGGGAGGGAGCAGTATTTT.

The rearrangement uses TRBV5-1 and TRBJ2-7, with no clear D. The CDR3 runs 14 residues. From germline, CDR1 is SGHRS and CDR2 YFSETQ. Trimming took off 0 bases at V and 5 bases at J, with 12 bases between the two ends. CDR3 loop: CASSLAGRVDEQYF. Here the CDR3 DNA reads TGCGCCAGCAGCTTGGCCGGCCGGGTGGACGAGCAGTACTTC.

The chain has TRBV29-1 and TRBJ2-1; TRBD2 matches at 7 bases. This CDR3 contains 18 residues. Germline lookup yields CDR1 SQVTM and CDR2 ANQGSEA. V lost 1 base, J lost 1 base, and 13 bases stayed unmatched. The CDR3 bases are TGCAGCGTTGAAGTCGGCCCGGGGGGTGGGAGTTCCTACAATGAGCAGTTCTTC. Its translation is CSVEVGPGGGSSYNEQFF.

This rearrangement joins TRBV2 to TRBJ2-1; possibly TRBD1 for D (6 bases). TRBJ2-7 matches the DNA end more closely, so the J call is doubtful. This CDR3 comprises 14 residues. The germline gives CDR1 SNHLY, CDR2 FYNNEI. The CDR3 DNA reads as TGTGCCAGCGCCTCCCCAAGGGGGTACAATGAGCAGTACTTC. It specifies CASASPRGYNEQYF.

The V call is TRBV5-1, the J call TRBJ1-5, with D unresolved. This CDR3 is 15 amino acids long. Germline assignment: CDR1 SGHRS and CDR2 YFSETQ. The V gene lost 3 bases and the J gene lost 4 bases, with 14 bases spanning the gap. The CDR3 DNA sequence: TGCGCCAGCAGCTCCGGAGAGAGCTTTAATCAGCCCCAGCATTTT. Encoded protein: CASSSGESFNQPQHF.

The CDR3 DNA reads as TGTGCCAGCAGGGCCTCTGGCGCCGCGGGCTTCGATGAGCAGTTCTTC. This translates into CASRASGAAGFDEQFF. J is TRBJ2-1 and V is TRBV6-1; D possibly corresponds to TRBD2 (5 bases). Germline lookup yields CDR1 MNHNS and CDR2 SASEGT. Trimming stripped 6 bases from V and 8 bases from J, with 23 bases between. This CDR3 is built from 16 residues.

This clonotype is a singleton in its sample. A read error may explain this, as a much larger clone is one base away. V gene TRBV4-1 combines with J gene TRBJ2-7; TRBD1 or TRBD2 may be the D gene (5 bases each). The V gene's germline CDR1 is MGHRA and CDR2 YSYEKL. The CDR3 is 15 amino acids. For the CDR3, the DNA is TGCGCCAGCGGCCAAGCGGACATTGGGGCCTACGAGCAGTACTTC. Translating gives CASGQADIGAYEQYF.

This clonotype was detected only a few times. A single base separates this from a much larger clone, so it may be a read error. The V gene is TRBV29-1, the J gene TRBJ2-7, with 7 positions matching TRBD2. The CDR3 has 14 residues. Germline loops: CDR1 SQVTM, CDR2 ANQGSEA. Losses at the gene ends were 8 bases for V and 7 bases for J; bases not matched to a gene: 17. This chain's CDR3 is CSWGGSGALDEQYF. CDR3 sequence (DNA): TGCAGCTGGGGGGGGAGCGGGGCCCTCGATGAGCAGTACTTC.

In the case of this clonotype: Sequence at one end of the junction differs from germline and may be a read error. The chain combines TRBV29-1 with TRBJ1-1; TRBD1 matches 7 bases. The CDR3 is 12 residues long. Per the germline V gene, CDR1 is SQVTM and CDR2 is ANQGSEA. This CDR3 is CGVGQGVTEAFF. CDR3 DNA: TGCGGCGTTGGGCAGGGGGTTACTGAAGCTTTCTTT.

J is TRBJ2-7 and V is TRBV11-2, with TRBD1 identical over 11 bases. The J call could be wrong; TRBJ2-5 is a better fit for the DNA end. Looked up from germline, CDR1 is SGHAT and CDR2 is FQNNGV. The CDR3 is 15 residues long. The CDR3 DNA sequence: TGTGCCAGCAGCTCCGGACAGGGGGCTAGCGAGACCCAGTACTTC. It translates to CASSSGQGASETQYF.

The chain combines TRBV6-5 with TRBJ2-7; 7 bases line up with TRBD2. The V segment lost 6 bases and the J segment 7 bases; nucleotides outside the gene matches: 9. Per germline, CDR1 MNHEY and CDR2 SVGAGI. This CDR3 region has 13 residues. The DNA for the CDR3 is TGTGCCAGCAGCCCCCCCGGGGGAGGGGAGCAGTACTTC. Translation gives CASSPPGGGEQYF.

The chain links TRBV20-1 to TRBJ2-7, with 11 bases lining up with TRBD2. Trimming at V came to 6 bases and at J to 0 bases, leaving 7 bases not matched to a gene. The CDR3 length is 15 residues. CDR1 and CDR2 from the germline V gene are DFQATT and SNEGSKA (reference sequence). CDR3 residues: CSAPGTSGDSYEQYF. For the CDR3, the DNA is TGCAGTGCCCCCGGGACTAGCGGAGACTCCTACGAGCAGTACTTC.

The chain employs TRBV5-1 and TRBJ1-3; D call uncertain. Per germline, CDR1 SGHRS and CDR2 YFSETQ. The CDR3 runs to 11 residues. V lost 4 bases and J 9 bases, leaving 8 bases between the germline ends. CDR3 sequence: CASSLEGTIYF. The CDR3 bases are TGCGCCAGCAGCCTGGAGGGCACCATATATTTT.

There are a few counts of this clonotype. As DNA, the CDR3 is TGTGCCAGCACCTCTCAGTCGGTCGCAGGTAGCGAGCAGTACTTC. Residues: CASTSQSVAGSEQYF. This chain uses TRBV7-8 with TRBJ2-5; D is ambiguous. The J call may be mistaken, given a closer DNA end match to TRBJ2-7. CDR3 length: 15 amino acids. The germline gives CDR1 SGHVS, CDR2 FQNEAQ.

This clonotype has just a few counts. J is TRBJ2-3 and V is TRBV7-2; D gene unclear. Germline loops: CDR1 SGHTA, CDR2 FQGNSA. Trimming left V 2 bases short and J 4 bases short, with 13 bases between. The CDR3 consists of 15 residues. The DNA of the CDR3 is TGTGCCAGCAGCTTAAAGGTAGTTGGAGCAGATACGCAGTATTTT. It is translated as CASSLKVVGADTQYF.

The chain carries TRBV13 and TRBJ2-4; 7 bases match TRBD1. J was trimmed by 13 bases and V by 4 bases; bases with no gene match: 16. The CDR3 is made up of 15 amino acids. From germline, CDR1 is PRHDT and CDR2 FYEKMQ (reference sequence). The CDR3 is CASSWGYEGALKQYF. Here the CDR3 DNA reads TGTGCCAGCAGCTGGGGTTACGAGGGGGCCCTAAAGCAGTACTTC. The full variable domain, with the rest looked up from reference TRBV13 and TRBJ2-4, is AAGVIQSPRHLIKEKRETATLKCYPIPRHDTVYWYQQGPGQDPQFLISFYEKMQSDKGSIPDRFSAQQFSDYHSELNMSSLELGDSALYFCASSWGYEGALKQYFGAGTRLSVL.